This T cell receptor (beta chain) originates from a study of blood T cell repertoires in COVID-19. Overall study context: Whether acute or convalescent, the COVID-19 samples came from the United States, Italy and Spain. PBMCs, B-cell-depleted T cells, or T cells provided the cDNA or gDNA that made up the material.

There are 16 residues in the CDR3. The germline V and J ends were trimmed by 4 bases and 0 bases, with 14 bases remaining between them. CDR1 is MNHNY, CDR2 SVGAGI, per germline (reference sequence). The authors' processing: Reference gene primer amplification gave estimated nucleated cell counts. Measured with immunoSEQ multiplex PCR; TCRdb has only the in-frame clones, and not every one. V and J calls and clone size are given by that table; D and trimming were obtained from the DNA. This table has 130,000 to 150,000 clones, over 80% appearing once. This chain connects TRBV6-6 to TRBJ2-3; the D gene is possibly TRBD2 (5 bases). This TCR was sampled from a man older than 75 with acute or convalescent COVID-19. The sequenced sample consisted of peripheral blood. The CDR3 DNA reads TGTGCCAGCAGTTCCTACCTAGCACCTAGCACAGATACGCAGTATTTT. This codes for CASSSYLAPSTDTQYF.